This T cell receptor beta chain originates from a study of blood T cells in healthy people across ages. This CDR3 spans 16 amino acids. The germline gives CDR1 LNHNV, CDR2 YYDKDF (reference sequence). Trimming stripped 1 base from V and 2 bases from J, with 12 bases between. A second PCR, run for roughly 6 to 11 cycles, used a sample-barcoded 5' primer plus a J-beta primer mix. TCRdb ran MiXCR on the 5' RACE reads and lists one entry per CDR3 protein. The table shows 1,800,000 or so distinct CDR3 sequences, with about two fifths occurring only once. This receptor was obtained from a human donor in good health. Sequencing was performed on blood. The rearrangement joins TRBV15 to TRBJ2-1; the D gene is possibly TRBD1 (5 bases). Here the CDR3 DNA reads TGTGCCACCAGCAGAGTAGGGGTTGGGACCTACAATGAGCAGTTCTTC. Translating it yields CATSRVGVGTYNEQFF. Full variable domain (outside the CDR3, taken from reference TRBV15 and TRBJ2-1): DAMVIQNPRYQVTQFGKPVTLSCSQTLNHNVMYWYQQKSSQAPKLLFHYYDKDFNNEADTPDNFQSRRPNTSFCFLDIRSPGLGDTAMYLCATSRVGVGTYNEQFFGPGTRLTVL.